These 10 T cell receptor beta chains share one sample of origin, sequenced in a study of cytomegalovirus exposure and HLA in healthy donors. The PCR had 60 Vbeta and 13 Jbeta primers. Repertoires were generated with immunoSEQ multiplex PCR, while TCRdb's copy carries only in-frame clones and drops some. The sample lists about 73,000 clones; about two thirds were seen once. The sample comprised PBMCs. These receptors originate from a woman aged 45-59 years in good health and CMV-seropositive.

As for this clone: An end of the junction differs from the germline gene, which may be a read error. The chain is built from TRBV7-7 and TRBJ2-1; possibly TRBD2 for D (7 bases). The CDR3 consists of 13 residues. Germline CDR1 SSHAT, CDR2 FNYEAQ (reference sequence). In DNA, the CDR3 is TGTGCTAGCAGCTGGGGGGGCCACAATGAGCAGTTCTTC. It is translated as CASSWGGHNEQFF.

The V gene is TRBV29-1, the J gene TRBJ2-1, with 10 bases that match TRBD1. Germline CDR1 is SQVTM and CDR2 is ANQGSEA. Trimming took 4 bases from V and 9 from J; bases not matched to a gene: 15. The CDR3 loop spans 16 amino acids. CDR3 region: CSVVRPGTGVTSEQFF. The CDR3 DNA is TGCAGCGTTGTACGCCCCGGGACAGGGGTTACGAGTGAGCAGTTCTTC.

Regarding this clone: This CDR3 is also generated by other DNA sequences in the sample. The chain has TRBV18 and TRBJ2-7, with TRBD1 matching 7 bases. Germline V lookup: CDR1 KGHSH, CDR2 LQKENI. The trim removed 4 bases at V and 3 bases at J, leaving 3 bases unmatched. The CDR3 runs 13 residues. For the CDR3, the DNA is TGTGCCAGCTCACGGGGACAGAGCTACGAGCAGTACGTC. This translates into CASSRGQSYEQYV.

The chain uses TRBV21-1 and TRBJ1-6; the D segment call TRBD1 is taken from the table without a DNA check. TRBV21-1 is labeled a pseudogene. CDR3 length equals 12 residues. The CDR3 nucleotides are TGTGCCAGGAGTGGACAGGTAGTACCCCTCCACTTT. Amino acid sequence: CARSGQVVPLHF.

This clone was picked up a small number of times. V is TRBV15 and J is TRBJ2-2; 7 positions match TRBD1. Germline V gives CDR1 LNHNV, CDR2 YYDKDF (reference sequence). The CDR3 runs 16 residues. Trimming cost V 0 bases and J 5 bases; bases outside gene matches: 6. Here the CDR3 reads CATSRDRPQGTGELFF. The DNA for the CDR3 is TGTGCCACCAGCAGAGACCGTCCACAGGGGACCGGGGAGCTGTTTTTT. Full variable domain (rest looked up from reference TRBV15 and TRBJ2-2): DAMVIQNPRYQVTQFGKPVTLSCSQTLNHNVMYWYQQKSSQAPKLLFHYYDKDFNNEADTPDNFQSRRPNTSFCFLDIRSPGLGDTAMYLCATSRDRPQGTGELFFGEGSRLTVL.

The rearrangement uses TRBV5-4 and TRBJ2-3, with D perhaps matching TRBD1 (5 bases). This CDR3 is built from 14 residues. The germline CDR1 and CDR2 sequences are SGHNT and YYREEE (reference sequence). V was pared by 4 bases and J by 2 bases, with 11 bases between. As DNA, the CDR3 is TGTGCCAGCAGCGCACAGGCGGACACAGATACGCAGTATTTT. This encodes CASSAQADTDTQYF.

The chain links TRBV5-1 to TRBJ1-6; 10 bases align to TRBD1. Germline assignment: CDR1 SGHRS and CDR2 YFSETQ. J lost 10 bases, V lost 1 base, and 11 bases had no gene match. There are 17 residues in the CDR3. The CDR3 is CASSLNPGQGIGSPLHF. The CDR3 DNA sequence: TGCGCCAGCAGCTTGAACCCGGGACAGGGGATTGGATCACCCCTCCACTTT.

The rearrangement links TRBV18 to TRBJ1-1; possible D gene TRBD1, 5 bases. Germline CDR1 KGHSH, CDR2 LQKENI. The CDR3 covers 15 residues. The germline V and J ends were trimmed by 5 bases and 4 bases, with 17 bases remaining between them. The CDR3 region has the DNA TGTGCCAGCTCATCTCCAGGGTGGCGTGGCACTGAAGCTTTCTTT. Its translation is CASSSPGWRGTEAFF.

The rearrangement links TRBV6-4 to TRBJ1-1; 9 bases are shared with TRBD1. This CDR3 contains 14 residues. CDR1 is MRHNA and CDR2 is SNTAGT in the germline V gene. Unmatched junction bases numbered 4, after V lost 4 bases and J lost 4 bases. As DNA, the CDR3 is TGTGCCAGCAGTGCCGACAGGGGGGTCACTGAAGCTTTCTTT. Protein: CASSADRGVTEAFF.

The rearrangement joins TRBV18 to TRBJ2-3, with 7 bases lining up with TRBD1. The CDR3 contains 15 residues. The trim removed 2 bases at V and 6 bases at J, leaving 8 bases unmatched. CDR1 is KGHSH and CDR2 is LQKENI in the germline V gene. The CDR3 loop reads CASSPNDRVGDTQYF. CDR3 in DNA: TGTGCCAGCTCACCAAACGACAGGGTTGGGGATACGCAGTATTTT.